This T cell receptor (beta chain) appears in the sequencing data of a study of post-analysis software for immune sequencing data. Study summary: Several disease courses (relapsing-remitting, secondary progressive and progressive-relapsing) of multiple sclerosis were included. Study-wide findings and caveats: Controls had lower frequencies than patients of 4 or 5 TRBV segments, which included TRBV5-6, TRBV5-1 and TRBV20-1. Strong same-batch co-clustering of samples appeared with F measure clustering. There was significantly lower normalized Chao1 diversity in multiple sclerosis patients than in controls.

Libraries were made from TCR beta cDNA, and they carried unique molecular identifiers. A single record per CDR3 protein comes from TCRdb applying MiXCR to the PCR reads. The table includes roughly 800,000 distinct CDR3 sequences, roughly 58% detected once. The CDR3 spans 15 residues. CDR1 SGDLS and CDR2 YYNGEE come from the germline V gene. V lost 6 bases to trimming and J lost 5 bases, with 19 bases between them. With respect to this clonotype: Its antigen is currently unknown.

The sample comprised blood. The rearrangement uses TRBV9 and TRBJ2-3, with unresolved D. The clonotype comes from a girl under 18 with multiple sclerosis. The CDR3 DNA reads as TGTGCCAGCACTTACTCGACGGGCCCTAGAGATACGCAGTATTTT. This codes for CASTYSTGPRDTQYF.